One sample yielded the 18 T cell receptor beta chains listed below, sequenced in a study of technical replicates of blood from a few donors. TCRdb keeps only in-frame clones here, not all; method: immunoSEQ multiplex PCR. Counted here are around 67,000 clones, roughly 89% occurring once; the ten biggest clones make up over 0.35%. What was sequenced was T cells isolated from PBMCs. All receptors derive from a human donor in good health.

J is TRBJ2-3 and V is TRBV10-1; 9 bases fit TRBD1. With V trimmed by 6 bases and J by 4 bases, 8 bases remained unmatched. Germline V CDR1 and CDR2: WNHNN, SYGVQD (reference sequence). The CDR3 totals 15 residues. CDR3 protein: CASRPDRGIADTQYF. CDR3 in DNA: TGCGCCAGCAGACCGGACAGGGGTATCGCAGATACGCAGTATTTT.

The chain carries TRBV6-5 and TRBJ1-1; D perhaps matches TRBD1 (5 bases). The CDR3 is made up of 14 amino acids. Germline values: CDR1 MNHEY, CDR2 SVGAGI. V was pared by 1 base and J by 1 base, with 7 bases between. In DNA form, the CDR3 reads TGTGCCAGCAGTTACTGGCAGGGGAACACTGAAGCTTTCTTT. This encodes CASSYWQGNTEAFF.

This chain joins TRBV4-1 and TRBJ1-1; 10 bases match TRBD1. Germline V lookup: CDR1 MGHRA, CDR2 YSYEKL. V shed 1 base, J shed 4 bases, and the junction held 9 bases outside the gene matches. This CDR3 region has 17 residues. CDR3 loop: CASSQVPGQGRATEAFF. The CDR3 DNA reads as TGCGCCAGCAGCCAAGTCCCGGGACAGGGGCGGGCCACTGAAGCTTTCTTT.

The gene calls are TRBV25-1 and TRBJ2-1, with 11 bases fitting TRBD1. The CDR3 length is 16 residues. Unmatched junction bases numbered 6, after V lost 4 bases and J lost 4 bases. Germline CDR1 MGHDK, CDR2 SYGVNS. The CDR3 bases are TGTGCCAGCAGTGCGCCCGGGACAGGGGGTTACAATGAGCAGTTCTTC. Translating gives CASSAPGTGGYNEQFF.

V gene TRBV7-2 combines with J gene TRBJ2-1, with D hard to call. Trimming stripped 2 bases from V and 0 bases from J, with 11 bases between. The CDR3 has 16 amino acids. Germline V gene lookup returns CDR1 SGHTA and CDR2 FQGNSA. The CDR3 loop reads CASSLFRPSSYNEQFF. DNA for the CDR3: TGTGCCAGCAGCTTATTCAGACCTAGCTCCTACAATGAGCAGTTCTTC.

This clone showed up just a few times. The genes are TRBV25-1 and TRBJ1-3; D not certain. Trimming removed 4 bases at V and 8 bases at J, with 15 bases between. Germline V CDR1 and CDR2: MGHDK, SYGVNS. The CDR3 has 14 residues. CDR3 DNA sequence: TGTGCCAGCAGTGGTAGCTGGAGGTCGGACACCATATATTTT. Translating gives CASSGSWRSDTIYF.

The table lists this clone with a count of one. The V gene is TRBV7-9, the J gene TRBJ2-7; possible D gene TRBD2, 6 bases. The germline CDR1 and CDR2 sequences are SEHNR and FQNEAQ (reference sequence). There are 15 residues in the CDR3. The V gene lost 5 bases and the J gene lost 2 bases, with 16 bases spanning the gap. Written as DNA, the CDR3 is TGTGCCAGCAGCCACCGGGACTTTAACCCCTACGAGCAGTACTTC. Residues: CASSHRDFNPYEQYF. Full variable domain (outside the CDR3, taken from reference TRBV7-9 and TRBJ2-7): DTGVSQNPRHKITKRGQNVTFRCDPISEHNRLYWYRQTLGQGPEFLTYFQNEAQLEKSRLLSDRFSAERPKGSFSTLEIQRTEQGDSAMYLCASSHRDFNPYEQYFGPGTRLTVT.

The rearrangement joins TRBV5-4 to TRBJ2-2; 12 bases align to TRBD2. CDR1 and CDR2 (germline): SGHNT, YYREEE (reference sequence). The length of the CDR3 is 16 residues. With 2 bases clipped from V and 2 bases from J, the junction kept 1 base outside the gene matches. CDR3 region: CASSFGLAGNTGELFF. The CDR3, as DNA: TGTGCCAGCAGCTTCGGACTAGCGGGAAACACCGGGGAGCTGTTTTTT. Full variable domain (remainder filled in from reference TRBV5-4 and TRBJ2-2): ETGVTQSPTHLIKTRGQQVTLRCSSQSGHNTVSWYQQALGQGPQFIFQYYREEENGRGNFPPRFSGLQFPNYSSELNVNALELDDSALYLCASSFGLAGNTGELFFGEGSRLTVL.

V usage is TRBV6-5 and J usage is TRBJ2-5; tentative D call: TRBD1 (7 bases). The germline CDR1 and CDR2 sequences are MNHEY and SVGAGI. The V and J ends lost 6 bases and 5 bases respectively, with 16 bases between them. There are 14 residues in the CDR3. This CDR3 reads CASRDAGGIETQYF. CDR3 in DNA: TGTGCCAGCAGAGACGCAGGGGGGATCGAGACCCAGTACTTC.

The chain has TRBV29-1 and TRBJ2-7, with 8 bases identical to TRBD1. CDR1 is SQVTM and CDR2 is ANQGSEA in the germline V gene. The CDR3 has 14 amino acids. V lost 6 bases and J lost 2; bases outside the gene matches: 9. CDR3 DNA sequence: TGCAGCGTACTACAGGGGGACTCGACCTACGAGCAGTACTTC. It encodes CSVLQGDSTYEQYF.

This chain links TRBV28 with TRBJ2-2; D unresolved. The CDR3 runs to 11 residues. The germline gives CDR1 MDHEN, CDR2 SYDVKM. The ends were cut back, 8 bases at V and 1 base at J, with 2 bases in the middle. The CDR3 DNA reads as TGTGCCAGCCAGAACACCGGGGAGCTGTTTTTT. This sequence encodes CASQNTGELFF.

As concerns this clone: A read error may account for a junction end that differs from germline. The rearrangement joins TRBV18 to TRBJ1-1; TRBD1 might be the D (5 bases). In germline, CDR1 is KGHSH, CDR2 LQKENI. The CDR3 sequence is 15 residues long. CDR3 nucleotide sequence: TGTGCCAGCTCTCTCCGGGACGGGGGAAACAGTGAAGCTTTCTTT. It codes for CASSLRDGGNSEAFF.

This chain joins TRBV2 and TRBJ2-7, with TRBD1 identical over 8 bases. Germline loops: CDR1 SNHLY, CDR2 FYNNEI. V lost 7 bases, J lost 6 bases, and 14 bases stayed unmatched. CDR3 length: 15 amino acids. In DNA form, the CDR3 reads TGTGCCAGCACCTTAGGACAGGGTTCGGGGCTCGAGCAGTACTTC. It yields the protein CASTLGQGSGLEQYF.

The J gene is TRBJ2-2, the V gene TRBV9; 8 nucleotides align to TRBD1. The trim removed 0 bases at V and 2 bases at J, leaving 12 bases unmatched. The CDR3 has 19 residues. Germline CDR1 is SGDLS and CDR2 is YYNGEE. The CDR3 loop is CASSVALYDRGENTGELFF. The CDR3 DNA sequence: TGTGCCAGCAGCGTAGCTCTGTATGACAGGGGAGAAAACACCGGGGAGCTGTTTTTT.

The chain recombines TRBV7-3 with TRBJ1-2; perhaps TRBD1 as D (5 bases). Trimming took 2 bases from V and 2 from J, leaving 12 bases between them. Per germline, CDR1 SGHTA and CDR2 FQGTGA. The CDR3 extends over 15 amino acids. DNA for the CDR3: TGTGCCAGCAGCTTAGCGCCAGGGTGGAACTATGGCTACACCTTC. Translating it yields CASSLAPGWNYGYTF.

This clone was seen once. The genes are TRBV7-3 and TRBJ2-1; 9 bases are a match to TRBD2. Germline-derived CDR1 and CDR2 are SGHTA and FQGTGA. This CDR3 has 16 amino acids. The V gene end was trimmed by 5 bases and the J gene end by 1 base; junction bases not matched to a gene: 6. The CDR3 coding sequence is TGTGCCAGCAGCCCAACTCTAGCGGGGTCCTACAATGAGCAGTTCTTC. Encoded protein: CASSPTLAGSYNEQFF.

This rearrangement joins TRBV11-3 to TRBJ2-1, with 11 bases aligning to TRBD2. The CDR3 has 16 amino acids. V was pared by 5 bases and J by 7 bases, with 10 bases of the junction left unmatched. Germline CDR1 and CDR2: SGHNT and YENEEA. The CDR3 here is CASSIRTSGRYNEQFF. CDR3 DNA: TGTGCCAGCAGCATACGGACTAGCGGGCGCTATAATGAGCAGTTCTTC.

Here the CDR3 reads CAPKELPGPGLACNIQYF. CDR3 coding DNA: TGTGCCCCCAAGGAGTTGCCGGGACCGGGACTAGCATGTAACATTCAGTACTTC. The chain employs TRBV10-3 and TRBJ2-4; 9 nucleotides align to TRBD2. Looked up from germline, CDR1 is ENHRY and CDR2 is SYGVKD. V trimming: 11 bases; J trimming: 7 bases; junction bases outside the gene matches: 24. CDR3 length equals 18 residues.